This T cell receptor (beta chain) is drawn from a study of shared clonotypes between healthy human individuals. The repertoire was sequenced with immunoSEQ multiplex PCR; TCRdb's copy has only in-frame clones and lacks some. Of about 680,000 clones listed, approximately 74% are singletons. V was clipped by 5 bases and J by 2 bases; unmatched bases: 1. Germline assignment: CDR1 LNHNV and CDR2 YYDKDF (reference sequence). This CDR3 spans 14 amino acids. Study-wide findings and caveats: Against clonotypes common to all four donors, non-shared ones had lower generation probabilities.

This clone appeared a few times. Its cognate antigen is unknown. This sequence joins TRBV15 and TRBJ1-5; the match to TRBD1 covers 9 bases. The origin of this receptor is a woman aged 25-40 years in good health. The sequenced sample was memory CD4+ T cells sorted from blood. The subset is: CD45RA-negative fraction. The CDR3: CATSDRGGNQPQHF. The CDR3 bases are TGTGCCACCAGCGACAGGGGGGGCAATCAGCCCCAGCATTTT. The complete variable domain, with remaining parts taken from reference TRBV15 and TRBJ1-5, reads DAMVIQNPRYQVTQFGKPVTLSCSQTLNHNVMYWYQQKSSQAPKLLFHYYDKDFNNEADTPDNFQSRRPNTSFCFLDIRSPGLGDTAMYLCATSDRGGNQPQHFGDGTRLSIL.